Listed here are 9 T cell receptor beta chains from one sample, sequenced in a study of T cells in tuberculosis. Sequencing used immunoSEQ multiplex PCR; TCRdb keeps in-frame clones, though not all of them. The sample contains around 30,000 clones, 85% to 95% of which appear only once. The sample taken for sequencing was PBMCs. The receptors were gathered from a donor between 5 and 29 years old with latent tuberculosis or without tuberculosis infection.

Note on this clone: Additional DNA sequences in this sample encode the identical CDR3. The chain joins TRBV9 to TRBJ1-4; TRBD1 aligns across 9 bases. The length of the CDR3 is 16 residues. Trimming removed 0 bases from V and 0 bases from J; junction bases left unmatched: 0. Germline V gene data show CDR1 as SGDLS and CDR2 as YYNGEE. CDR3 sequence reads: CASSVGTGATNEKLFF. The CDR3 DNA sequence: TGTGCCAGCAGCGTAGGGACAGGGGCAACTAATGAAAAACTGTTTTTT.

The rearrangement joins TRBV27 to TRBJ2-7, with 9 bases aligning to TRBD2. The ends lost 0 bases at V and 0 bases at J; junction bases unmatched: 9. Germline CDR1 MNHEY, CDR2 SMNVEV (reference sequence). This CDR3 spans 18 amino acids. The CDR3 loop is CASSLSIPLAGYSYEQYF. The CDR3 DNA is TGTGCCAGCAGTTTATCGATCCCCCTAGCGGGGTACTCCTACGAGCAGTACTTC.

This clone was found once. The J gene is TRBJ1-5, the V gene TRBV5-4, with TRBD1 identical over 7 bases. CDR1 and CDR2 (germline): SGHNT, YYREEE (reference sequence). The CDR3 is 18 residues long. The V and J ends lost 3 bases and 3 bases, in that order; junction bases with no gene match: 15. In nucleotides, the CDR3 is TGTGCCAGCAGCTCCACAAAACTACGAGACAGGGTCAATCAGCCCCAGCATTTT. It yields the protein CASSSTKLRDRVNQPQHF.

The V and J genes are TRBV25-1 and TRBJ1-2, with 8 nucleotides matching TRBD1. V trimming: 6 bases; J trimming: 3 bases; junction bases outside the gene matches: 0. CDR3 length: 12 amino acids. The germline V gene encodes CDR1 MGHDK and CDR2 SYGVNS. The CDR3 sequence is CASRTGDYGYTF. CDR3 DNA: TGTGCCAGCAGGACAGGGGACTATGGCTACACCTTC.

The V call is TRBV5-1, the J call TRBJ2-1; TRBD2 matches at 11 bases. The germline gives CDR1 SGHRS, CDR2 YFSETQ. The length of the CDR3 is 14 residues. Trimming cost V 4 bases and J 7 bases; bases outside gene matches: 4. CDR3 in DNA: TGCGCCAGCAGCCCGGTAGCGGGAGGGAATGAGCAGTTCTTC. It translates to CASSPVAGGNEQFF.

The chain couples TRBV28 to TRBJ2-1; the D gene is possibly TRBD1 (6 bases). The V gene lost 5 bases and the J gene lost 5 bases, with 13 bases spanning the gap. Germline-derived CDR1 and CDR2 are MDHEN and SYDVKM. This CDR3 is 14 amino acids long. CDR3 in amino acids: CASSGQGGNNEQFF. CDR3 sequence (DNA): TGTGCCAGCAGTGGCCAAGGGGGAAACAATGAGCAGTTCTTC.

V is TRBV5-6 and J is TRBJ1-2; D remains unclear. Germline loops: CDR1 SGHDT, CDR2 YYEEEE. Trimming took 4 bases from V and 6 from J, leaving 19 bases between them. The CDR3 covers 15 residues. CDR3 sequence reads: CASSPPLDQRDGYTF. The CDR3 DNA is TGTGCCAGCAGCCCACCCCTCGACCAGAGGGATGGCTACACCTTC.

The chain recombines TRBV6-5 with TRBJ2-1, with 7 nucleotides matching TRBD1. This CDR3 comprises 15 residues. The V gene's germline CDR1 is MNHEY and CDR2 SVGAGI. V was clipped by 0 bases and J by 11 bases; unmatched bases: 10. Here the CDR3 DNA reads TGTGCCAGCAGTTACTCCTTCCCGGGACAGACTAAGCAGTTCTTC. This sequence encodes CASSYSFPGQTKQFF.

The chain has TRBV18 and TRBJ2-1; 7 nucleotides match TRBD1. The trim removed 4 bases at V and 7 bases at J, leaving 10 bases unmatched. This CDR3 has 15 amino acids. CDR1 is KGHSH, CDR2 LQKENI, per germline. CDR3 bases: TGTGCCAGCTCACTCAATCCCGACAGGGATAATGAGCAGTTCTTC. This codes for CASSLNPDRDNEQFF.